Listed here is a single T cell receptor beta chain. A junction boundary mismatches the germline segment, possibly from a read error. The data are from a study of blood T cell repertoires in COVID-19. The table came from immunoSEQ multiplex PCR; TCRdb's copy has only in-frame clones and leaves some out. The repertoire includes about 120,000 clones, roughly four fifths of them detected once, and 12% sits in the top ten. The CDR3 runs to 12 residues. The germline gives CDR1 SNHLY, CDR2 FYNNEI. The sequencing input was peripheral blood. This rearrangement joins TRBV2 to TRBJ2-7; D may be TRBD1 (5 bases). This TCR derives from a human donor in a cohort sampled during active COVID-19. As DNA, the CDR3 is TGTGCCAGCAGAGAAGACAGTCACGAGCAGTACTTC. Its translation is CASREDSHEQYF.